Given below is one T cell receptor (beta chain) in context. This clonotype was detected only once. Which antigen it targets is not known. Nothing much larger sits one base from this clone, and base qualities are not available. The library was generated by 5' RACE. Reads for this sample came from an Illumina HiSeq 2500. A second PCR of roughly 6 to 11 cycles was run with a J-beta primer mix and a sample-barcoded 5' primer. A unique molecular identifier was introduced onto each TCR beta cDNA molecule by a template-switch 5' adaptor carrying 12 random nucleotides. Each sample yielded at least 2.5 million CDR3-containing paired-end reads. All of the RNA was converted into first-strand cDNA using the Mint cDNA synthesis kit, with a TRBC-specific oligonucleotide serving as the primer. All cDNA was treated with uracil-DNA glycosylase and then went through a first 18-cycle PCR with the universal primers M1SS and BC2_uni_R. On the authors' methods: For normalization, 1 million high-quality reads, each with a distinct molecular identifier, were randomly selected from each sample. Instead of being binned into consensus sequences, reads with shared molecular identifiers were discarded. MiTCR, run with a Q25 quality threshold and the strictest error-elimination algorithm, handled CDR3 identification, clonotype clustering and error correction. A nonparametric unseen species model with Euler transformation was used to estimate a lower bound on total TCR beta diversity. Using fastp at Q25 and MiXCR, TCRdb reprocessed the public reads and kept productive beta chains. Records with the same CDR3 protein are collapsed into one entry carrying the most frequent genes and DNA. These V and J calls rely on TCRdb rather than the paper's analysis. Here the sample has over a million distinct CDR3 sequences; less than 25% occur a single time. The top ten clonotypes cover about 0.8% of the sample.

This record belongs to a study of blood T cells in healthy people across ages (dated by TCRdb to about 2015). Regarding the study in general: In model experiments, template switching captured roughly one uniquely barcoded TCR beta cDNA molecule for every two T cells. Donors were grouped into four age groups: young (average roughly 17 years), middle-aged (less than 40), aged (about 59) and long-lived (about 90). Using the same blood draw, the study looked at two additional independent replicas of 1 million unique cDNA reads for two donors, one aged 18 to 30 and the other aged 80 or older. Using deep sequencing normalized with unique cDNA molecular identifiers, the study measured how TCR beta repertoire diversity changes with age. Here is what the overall study found, with its caveats: Total diversity estimates from one million sequenced T cells were considered lower bounds and underestimates. A strong correlation was found between observed TCR beta diversity and the percentage of naive T cells measured by flow cytometry. Observed TCR beta diversity per million T cells fell roughly linearly with age, and a significant reduction was already apparent by age approximately 40. Bulk unsorted PBMC profiling prevented conclusive comparison of naive and antigen-experienced compartments. Because the CMV infection status of the donors was unknown, age-related changes in expanded clonotypes may potentially have been confounded. Compared with the aged group, the long-lived group had more naive CD4+ T cells, fewer expanded clones and increased TCR diversity, suggesting age selection.

Germline trimming amounts to 2 bases on V and 4 bases on J, with 4 as the count of junction bases outside the gene matches. The CDR3 numbers 14 residues from cysteine through phenylalanine. Left in the record is the CDR3 DNA by itself, 42 bases read in frame from the first base. CDR1 SNHLY and CDR2 FYNNEI are derived from the germline V gene. Systemically healthy Caucasian individuals from Russia, approximately 39 in total and aged about 6 to 90 years, were included as donors. Each donor gave 8 to 10 milliliters of peripheral blood, collected into EDTA-treated Vacutainer tubes. Ficoll-Paque density-gradient centrifugation was used to isolate PBMCs, with at least 6.5 million per sample. Trizol reagent was used to extract total RNA from PBMCs, with at least 5 micrograms per sample. The percentages of naive CD45RAhigh/CD27high T cells were determined by flow cytometry on a PBMC aliquot from every donor.

A further study also used this sample, focusing on T cells of mothers and their children. As noted in the second study: Donors were nine systemically healthy Caucasian individuals: three mothers and their six children. cDNA synthesis used all of the extracted RNA, with 1.5 ug of RNA in each 15 ul reaction. In the second PCR, the M1S primer introduced both the sample barcodes and 2-4 random nucleotides. Over 9 million TCR beta CDR3 reads came from each mother, compared with some 3 million reads from each child. In both related and unrelated pairs, thymic selection shapes the output of TCR recombination in a similar way, with inherited differences having only a minor effect. Normalized repertoire overlap was always slightly but never significantly higher in related than unrelated mother-child pairs. No persistent microchimeric T cell clones were found, with a detection sensitivity of roughly 99 clones per million clonotypes. The study used deep NGS to compare TCR beta repertoires of mothers and children, seeking features distinguishing related mother-child pairs from unrelated individuals. On average, the children were about 10 +/- 4 years old, while the mothers were about 37 +/- 4 years old. After adapter ligation with NEBNext reagents, the libraries were sequenced on Illumina HiSeq 2000 with 100+100 nt paired-end reads. Mother and child libraries were prepared a month apart and sequenced in separate runs to prevent cross-contamination. Between about 500,000 and 2,100,000 distinct TCR beta clonotypes were identified per donor. Naive TCR beta clonotypes were estimated from low-frequency clonotypes matched to each donor's FACS-determined naive share, without sorting.

The sample consisted of blood. This clonotype was obtained from a girl aged 2-10 years in good health. The rearrangement combines TRBV2 with TRBJ1-2, with 7 bases matching TRBD1. In nucleotide form, the sequence is TGTGCCAGCAGTGAATCGGGACAGAGCTATGGCTACACCTTC. It is translated as CASSESGQSYGYTF.